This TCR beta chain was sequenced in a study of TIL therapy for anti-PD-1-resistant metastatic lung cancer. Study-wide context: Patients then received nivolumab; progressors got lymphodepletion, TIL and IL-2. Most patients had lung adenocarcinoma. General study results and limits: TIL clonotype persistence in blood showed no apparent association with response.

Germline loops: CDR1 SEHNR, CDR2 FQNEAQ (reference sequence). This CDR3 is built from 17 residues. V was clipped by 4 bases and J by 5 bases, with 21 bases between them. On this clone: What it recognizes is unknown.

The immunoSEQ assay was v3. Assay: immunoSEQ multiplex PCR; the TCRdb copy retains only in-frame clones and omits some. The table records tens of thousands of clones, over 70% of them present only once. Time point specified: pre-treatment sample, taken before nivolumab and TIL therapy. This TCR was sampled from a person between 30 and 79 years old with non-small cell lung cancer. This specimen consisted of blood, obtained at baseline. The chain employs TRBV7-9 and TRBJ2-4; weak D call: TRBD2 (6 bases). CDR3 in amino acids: CASSSPTRGSPENIQYF. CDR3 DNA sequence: TGTGCCAGCAGCTCACCAACCCGGGGGTCCCCTGAAAACATTCAGTACTTC.